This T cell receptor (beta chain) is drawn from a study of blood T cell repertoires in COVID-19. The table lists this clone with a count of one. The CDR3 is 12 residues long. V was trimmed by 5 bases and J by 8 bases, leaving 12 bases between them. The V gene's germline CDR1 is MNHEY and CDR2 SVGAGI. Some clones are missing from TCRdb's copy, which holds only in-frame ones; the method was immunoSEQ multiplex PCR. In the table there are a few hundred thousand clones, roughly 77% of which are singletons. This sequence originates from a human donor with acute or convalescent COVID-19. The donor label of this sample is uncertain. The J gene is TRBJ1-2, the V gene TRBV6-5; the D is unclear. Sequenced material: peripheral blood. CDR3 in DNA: TGTGCCAGCAGTACCGCTCTGGAGGGCTACACCTTC. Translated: CASSTALEGYTF.